This TCR beta chain was captured by sequencing in a study of blood T cell repertoires in COVID-19. Germline V gives CDR1 LGHNA, CDR2 YSLEER. The CDR3 length is 13 residues. Trimming cost V 3 bases and J 9 bases; bases outside gene matches: 1. Clones were read by immunoSEQ multiplex PCR, and TCRdb kept only the in-frame ones, dropping some. The sample holds a few hundred thousand clones, around 89% seen once. The J gene is TRBJ1-6, the V gene TRBV4-3, with TRBD1 matching over 8 bases. The TCR sequence derives from a woman younger than 35 who had recovered from COVID-19. Sequenced input: PBMCs or T cells enriched from blood (not recorded which). CDR3 sequence reads: CASSQTGVSPLHF. CDR3 nucleotide sequence: TGCGCCAGCAGCCAGACAGGGGTTTCACCCCTCCACTTT.